This TCR beta chain was obtained from a study of cytomegalovirus exposure and HLA in healthy donors. Amplification used 60 Vbeta primers and 13 Jbeta primers. Profiling relied on immunoSEQ multiplex PCR, and the TCRdb table lists in-frame clones only, not all of them. Of about 270,000 clones detected, around 66% appear once; the ten largest clones hold around 2.3%. Sequences were obtained from PBMCs. The sequence came from a female donor in good health and CMV-seronegative.

The CDR3 region is CASSYSTGEQYF. The CDR3 nucleotides are TGTGCCAGCAGTTACTCGACCGGGGAGCAGTACTTC. The chain has TRBV6-5 and TRBJ2-7; D gene unclear. CDR1 MNHEY and CDR2 SVGAGI come from the germline V gene. The ends were cut back, 0 bases at V and 7 bases at J, with 7 bases in the middle. The length of the CDR3 is 12 residues.